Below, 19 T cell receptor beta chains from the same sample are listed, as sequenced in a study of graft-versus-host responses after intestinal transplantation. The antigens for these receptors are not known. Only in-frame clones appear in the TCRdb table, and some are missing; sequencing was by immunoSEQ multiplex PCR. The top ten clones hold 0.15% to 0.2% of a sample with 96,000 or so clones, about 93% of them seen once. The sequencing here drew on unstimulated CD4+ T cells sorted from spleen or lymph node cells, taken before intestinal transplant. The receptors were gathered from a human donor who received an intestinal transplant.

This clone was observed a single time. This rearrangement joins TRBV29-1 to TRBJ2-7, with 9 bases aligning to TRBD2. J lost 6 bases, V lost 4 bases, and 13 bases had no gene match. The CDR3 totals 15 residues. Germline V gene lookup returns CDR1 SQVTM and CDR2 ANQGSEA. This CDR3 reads CSVVAGGRSLGEQYF. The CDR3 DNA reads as TGCAGCGTTGTTGCGGGGGGGCGGTCGTTGGGCGAGCAGTACTTC.

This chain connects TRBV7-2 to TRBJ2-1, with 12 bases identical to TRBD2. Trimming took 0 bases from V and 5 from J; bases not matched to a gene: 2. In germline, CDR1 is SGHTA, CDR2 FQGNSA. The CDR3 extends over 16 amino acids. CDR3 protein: CASSLAWTSGDNEQFF. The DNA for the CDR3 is TGTGCCAGCAGCTTAGCGTGGACTAGCGGGGACAATGAGCAGTTCTTC.

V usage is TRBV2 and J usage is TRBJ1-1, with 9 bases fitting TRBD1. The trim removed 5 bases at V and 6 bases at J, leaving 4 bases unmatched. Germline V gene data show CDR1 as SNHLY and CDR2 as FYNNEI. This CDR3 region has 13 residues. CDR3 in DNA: TGTGCCAGCAGTCAGACAGGGGGGGCTGAAGCTTTCTTT. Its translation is CASSQTGGAEAFF.

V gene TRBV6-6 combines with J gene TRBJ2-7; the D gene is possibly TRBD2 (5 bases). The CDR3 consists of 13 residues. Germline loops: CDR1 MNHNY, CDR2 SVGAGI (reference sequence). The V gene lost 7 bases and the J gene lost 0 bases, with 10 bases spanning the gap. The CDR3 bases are TGTGCCAGCAACTCGGGGATCTCCTACGAGCAGTACTTC. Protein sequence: CASNSGISYEQYF.

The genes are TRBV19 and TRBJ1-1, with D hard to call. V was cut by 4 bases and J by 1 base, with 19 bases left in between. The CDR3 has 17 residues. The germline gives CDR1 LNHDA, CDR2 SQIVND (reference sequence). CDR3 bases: TGTGCCAGTAGTACTGGTCGTCGCGGGAATGGGAACACTGAAGCTTTCTTT. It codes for CASSTGRRGNGNTEAFF. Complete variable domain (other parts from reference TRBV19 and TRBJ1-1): DGGITQSPKYLFRKEGQNVTLSCEQNLNHDAMYWYRQDPGQGLRLIYYSQIVNDFQKGDIAEGYSVSREKKESFPLTVTSAQKNPTAFYLCASSTGRRGNGNTEAFFGQGTRLTVV.

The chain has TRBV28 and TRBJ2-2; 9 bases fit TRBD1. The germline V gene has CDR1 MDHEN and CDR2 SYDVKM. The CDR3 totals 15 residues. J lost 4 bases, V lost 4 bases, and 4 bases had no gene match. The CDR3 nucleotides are TGTGCCAGCAGTTACAGGGGGCGAGGCACCGGGGAGCTGTTTTTT. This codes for CASSYRGRGTGELFF. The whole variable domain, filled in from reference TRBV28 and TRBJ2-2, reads DVKVTQSSRYLVKRTGEKVFLECVQDMDHENMFWYRQDPGLGLRLIYFSYDVKMKEKGDIPEGYSVSREKKERFSLILESASTNQTSMYLCASSYRGRGTGELFFGEGSRLTVL.

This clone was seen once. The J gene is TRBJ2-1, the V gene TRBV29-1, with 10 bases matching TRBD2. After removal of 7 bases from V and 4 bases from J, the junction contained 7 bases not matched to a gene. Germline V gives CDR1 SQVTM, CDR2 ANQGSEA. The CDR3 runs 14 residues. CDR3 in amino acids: CSESGGAGYNEQFF. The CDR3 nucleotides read TGCAGCGAAAGCGGGGGGGCCGGTTACAATGAGCAGTTCTTC.

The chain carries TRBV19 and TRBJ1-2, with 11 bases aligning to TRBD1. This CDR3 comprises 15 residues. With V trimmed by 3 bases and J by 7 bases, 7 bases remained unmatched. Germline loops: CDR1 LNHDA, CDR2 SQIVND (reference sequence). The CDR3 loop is CASSIPGQGASGYTF. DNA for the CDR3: TGTGCCAGTAGTATCCCCGGACAGGGGGCGAGTGGCTACACCTTC.

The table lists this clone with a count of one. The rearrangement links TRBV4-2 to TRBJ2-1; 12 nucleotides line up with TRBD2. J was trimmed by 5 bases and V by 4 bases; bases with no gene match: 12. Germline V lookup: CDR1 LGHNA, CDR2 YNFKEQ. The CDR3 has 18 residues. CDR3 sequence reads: CASSPLGLAGGPDNEQFF. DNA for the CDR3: TGTGCCAGCAGCCCCCTTGGCCTAGCGGGGGGGCCCGACAATGAGCAGTTCTTC.

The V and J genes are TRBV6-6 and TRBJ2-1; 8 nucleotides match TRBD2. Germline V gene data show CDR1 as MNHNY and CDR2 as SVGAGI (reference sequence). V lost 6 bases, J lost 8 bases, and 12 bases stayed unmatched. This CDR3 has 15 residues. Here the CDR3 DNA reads TGTGCCAGCAGACAACTAGCGGCCAAAGCAGATGAGCAGTTCTTC. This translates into CASRQLAAKADEQFF.

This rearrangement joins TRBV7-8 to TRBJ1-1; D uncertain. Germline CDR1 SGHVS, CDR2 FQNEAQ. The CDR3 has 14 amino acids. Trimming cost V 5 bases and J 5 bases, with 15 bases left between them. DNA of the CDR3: TGTGCCAGCAGCCCCGGACTCCGGGGAACTGAAGCTTTCTTT. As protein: CASSPGLRGTEAFF.

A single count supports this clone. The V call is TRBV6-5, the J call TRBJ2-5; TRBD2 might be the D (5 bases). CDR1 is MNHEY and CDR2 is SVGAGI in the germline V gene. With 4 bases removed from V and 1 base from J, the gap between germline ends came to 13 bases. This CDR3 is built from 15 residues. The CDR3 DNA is TGTGCCAGCAGTTTTTCGGGGTTGCCCCAAGAGACCCAGTACTTC. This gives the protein CASSFSGLPQETQYF.

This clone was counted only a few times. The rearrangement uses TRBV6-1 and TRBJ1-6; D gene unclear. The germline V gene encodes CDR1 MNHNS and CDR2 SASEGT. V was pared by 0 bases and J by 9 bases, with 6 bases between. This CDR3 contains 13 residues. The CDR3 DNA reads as TGTGCCAGCAGTGAAGCCACGGGTTCACCCCTCCACTTT. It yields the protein CASSEATGSPLHF.

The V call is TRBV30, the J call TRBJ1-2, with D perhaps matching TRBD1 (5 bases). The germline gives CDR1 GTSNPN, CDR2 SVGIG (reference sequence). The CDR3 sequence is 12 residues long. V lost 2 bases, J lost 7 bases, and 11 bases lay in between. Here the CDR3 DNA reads TGTGCCTGGAGTCCGCAGGGAGGTGGCTACACCTTC. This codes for CAWSPQGGGYTF.

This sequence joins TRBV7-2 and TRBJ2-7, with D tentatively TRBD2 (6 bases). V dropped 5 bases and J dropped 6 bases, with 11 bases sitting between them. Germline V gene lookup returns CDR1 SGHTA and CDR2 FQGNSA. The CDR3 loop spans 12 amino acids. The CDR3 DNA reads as TGTGCCAGCAGCAAAGTCGGGAGCGAGCAGTACTTC. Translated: CASSKVGSEQYF.

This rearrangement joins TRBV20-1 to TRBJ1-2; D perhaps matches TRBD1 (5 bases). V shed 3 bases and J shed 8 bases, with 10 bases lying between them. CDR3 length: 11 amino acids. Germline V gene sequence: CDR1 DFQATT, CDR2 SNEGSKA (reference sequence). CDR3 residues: CSASGGSGYTF. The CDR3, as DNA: TGCAGTGCTAGTGGGGGGTCGGGCTACACCTTC.

CDR3 DNA sequence: TGTGCCAGTAGTACCCAGACAGGAGACGAAAAACTGTTTTTT. Protein sequence: CASSTQTGDEKLFF. The chain is built from TRBV19 and TRBJ1-4, with D possibly matching TRBD1 (6 bases). Trimming shortened V by 4 bases and J by 8 bases, and 14 bases separated the two germline ends. The CDR3 is 14 amino acids. Germline CDR1 reads LNHDA; CDR2 reads SQIVND (reference sequence).

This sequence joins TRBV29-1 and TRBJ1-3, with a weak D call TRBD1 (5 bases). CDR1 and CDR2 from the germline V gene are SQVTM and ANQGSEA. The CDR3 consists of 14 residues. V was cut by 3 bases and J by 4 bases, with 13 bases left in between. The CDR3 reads CSVDGRVRGNTIYF. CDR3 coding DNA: TGCAGCGTTGATGGCAGGGTCAGGGGAAACACCATATATTTT.

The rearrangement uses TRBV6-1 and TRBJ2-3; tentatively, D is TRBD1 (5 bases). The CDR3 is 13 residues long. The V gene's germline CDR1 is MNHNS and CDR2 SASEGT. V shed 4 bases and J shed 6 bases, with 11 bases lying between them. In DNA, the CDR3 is TGTGCCAGCAGTGTATTACAGGCCGATACGCAGTATTTT. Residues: CASSVLQADTQYF.